A single sample gave rise to the 5 T cell receptor beta chains below, sequenced in a study of breast tumors, draining lymph nodes, adjacent tissues. TCRdb fed the multiplex PCR reads into MiXCR, producing one record per CDR3 protein. The profile shows some 170,000 distinct CDR3 sequences, approximately 30% of them singletons. Breast cancer patients provided tissue from their axillary draining lymph nodes. Sequenced: axillary lymph node tissue. These receptor sequences come from a female donor with breast cancer. Some clones in this sample may be carry-over from other donors' samples.

Details on this clonotype: A much larger clonotype is one base distant, so this may be a read error. This chain uses TRBV6-2 or TRBV6-3 with TRBJ1-4; tentative D call: TRBD1 (6 bases). The CDR3 contains 17 residues. The V gene's germline CDR1 is MNHEY and CDR2 SVGEGT. CDR3 DNA sequence: TGTGCCAGCAGTTACTCTACAGGGCGTACAACTAATGAAGAACTGTTTTTT. It codes for CASSYSTGRTTNEELFF.

The chain joins TRBV12-3 or TRBV12-4 to TRBJ2-2, with TRBD1 matching 7 bases. V dropped 6 bases and J dropped 5; count of bases not matched to a gene: 6. This CDR3 is built from 14 residues. The CDR3 protein is CASRRQGRTGELFF. CDR3 DNA: TGTGCCAGCAGACGACAGGGTCGGACCGGGGAGCTGTTTTTT.

The sample holds a few counts of this clonotype. V usage is TRBV30 and J usage is TRBJ1-1; D is unclear. CDR3 length: 13 amino acids. The germline V and J ends were trimmed by 3 bases and 1 base, with 9 bases remaining between them. Germline values: CDR1 GTSNPN, CDR2 SVGIG (reference sequence). The CDR3 loop reads CAWRRDRNTEAFF. The CDR3, as DNA: TGTGCCTGGAGACGAGACCGGAACACTGAAGCTTTCTTT.

This clonotype was counted at least ten times. The genes are TRBV5-6 and TRBJ1-2, with no clear D. Germline V gene data show CDR1 as SGHDT and CDR2 as YYEEEE. The length of the CDR3 is 14 residues. V lost 0 bases, J lost 1 base, and 7 bases lay in between. This CDR3 reads CASSLGSFNYGYTF. CDR3 sequence (DNA): TGTGCCAGCAGCTTGGGGAGTTTTAACTATGGCTACACCTTC.

Many counts were recorded for this clonotype. The chain links TRBV11-2 to TRBJ2-2, with TRBD2 matching over 13 bases. CDR3 size: 18 residues. The V segment lost 5 bases and the J segment 1 base; nucleotides outside the gene matches: 7. Per germline, CDR1 SGHAT and CDR2 FQNNGV. The CDR3: CASSASGLAGKNTGELFF. CDR3 nucleotide sequence: TGTGCCAGCAGCGCCTCGGGACTAGCGGGAAAGAACACCGGGGAGCTGTTTTTT.